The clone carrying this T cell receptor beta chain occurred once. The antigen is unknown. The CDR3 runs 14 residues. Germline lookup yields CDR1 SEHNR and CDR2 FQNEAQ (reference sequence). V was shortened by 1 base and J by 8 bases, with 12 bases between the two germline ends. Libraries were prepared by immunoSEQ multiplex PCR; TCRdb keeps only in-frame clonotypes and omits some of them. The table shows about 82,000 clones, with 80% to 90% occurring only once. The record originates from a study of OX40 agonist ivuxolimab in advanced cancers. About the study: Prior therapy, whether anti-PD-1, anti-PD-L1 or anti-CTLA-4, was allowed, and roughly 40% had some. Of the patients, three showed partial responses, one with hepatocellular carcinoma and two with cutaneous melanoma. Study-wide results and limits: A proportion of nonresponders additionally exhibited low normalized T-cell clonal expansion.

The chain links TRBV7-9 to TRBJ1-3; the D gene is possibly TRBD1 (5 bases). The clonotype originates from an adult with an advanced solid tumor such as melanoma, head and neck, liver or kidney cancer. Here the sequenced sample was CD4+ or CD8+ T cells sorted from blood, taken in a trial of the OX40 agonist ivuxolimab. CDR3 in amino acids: CASSLGQISHTIYF. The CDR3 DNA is TGTGCCAGCAGCTTAGGACAGATTTCACACACCATATATTTT. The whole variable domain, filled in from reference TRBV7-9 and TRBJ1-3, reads DTGVSQNPRHKITKRGQNVTFRCDPISEHNRLYWYRQTLGQGPEFLTYFQNEAQLEKSRLLSDRFSAERPKGSFSTLEIQRTEQGDSAMYLCASSLGQISHTIYFGEGSWLTVV.